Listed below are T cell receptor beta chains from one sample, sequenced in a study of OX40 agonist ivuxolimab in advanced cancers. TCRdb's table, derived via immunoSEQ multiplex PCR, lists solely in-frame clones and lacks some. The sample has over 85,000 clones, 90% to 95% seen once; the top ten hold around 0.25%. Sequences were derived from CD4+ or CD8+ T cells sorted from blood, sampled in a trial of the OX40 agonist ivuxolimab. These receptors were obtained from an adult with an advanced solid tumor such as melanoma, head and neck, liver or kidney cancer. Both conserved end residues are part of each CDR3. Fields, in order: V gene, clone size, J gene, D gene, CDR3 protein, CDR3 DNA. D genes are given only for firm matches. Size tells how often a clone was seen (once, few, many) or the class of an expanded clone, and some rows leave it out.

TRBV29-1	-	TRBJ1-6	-	CSVEARGWESPLHF	TGCAGCGTTGAGGCGAGAGGGTGGGAGTCACCCCTCCACTTT
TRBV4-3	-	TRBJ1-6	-	CASSQDSQGLHSPLHF	TGCGCCAGCAGCCAAGACTCCCAGGGGTTGCATTCACCCCTCCACTTT
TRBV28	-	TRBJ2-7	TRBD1	CASSPGQLSEQYF	TGTGCCAGCTCCCCGGGACAGCTATCCGAGCAGTACTTC
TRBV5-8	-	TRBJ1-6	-	CASSLDSPLHF	TGTGCCAGCAGCTTGGACTCACCCCTCCACTTT
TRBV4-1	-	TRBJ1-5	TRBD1	CASSQGQGGNQPQHF	TGCGCCAGCAGCCAAGGGCAGGGGGGGAATCAGCCCCAGCATTTT
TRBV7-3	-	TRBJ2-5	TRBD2	CASSPTGRGTIQETQYF	TGTGCCAGCAGCCCAACCGGGCGGGGGACTATCCAAGAGACCCAGTACTTC
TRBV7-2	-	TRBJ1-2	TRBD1	CASSRDRVGYTF	TGTGCCAGCAGCAGGGACAGGGTCGGCTACACCTTC
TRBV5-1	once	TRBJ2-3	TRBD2	CASSHASGGDTDTQYF	TGCGCCAGCAGCCACGCTAGCGGGGGGGACACAGATACGCAGTATTTT
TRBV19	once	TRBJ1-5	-	CASTGDYLNQPQHF	TGTGCCAGTACAGGGGACTACCTCAATCAGCCCCAGCATTTT
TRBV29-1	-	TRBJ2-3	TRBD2	CSVRERGPTDTQYF	TGCAGCGTCCGGGAGCGGGGGCCCACAGATACGCAGTATTTT
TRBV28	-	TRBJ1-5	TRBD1	CASSSLDRASQPQHF	TGTGCCAGCAGTAGCCTCGACAGGGCAAGTCAGCCCCAGCATTTT
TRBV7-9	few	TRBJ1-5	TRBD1	CASSRAGGASNQPQHF	TGTGCCAGCAGTCGGGCAGGGGGCGCGAGTAATCAGCCCCAGCATTTT
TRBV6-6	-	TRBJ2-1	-	CASSYGARAGNEQFF	TGTGCCAGCAGTTACGGGGCTCGTGCCGGCAATGAGCAGTTCTTC